The 24 T cell receptor beta chains below all came from one sample that was sequenced in a study of T cell changes during pregnancy in multiple sclerosis. Profiled with immunoSEQ multiplex PCR; TCRdb holds only in-frame clones, not every one. The sample has 65,000 to 85,000 clones, roughly 94% seen once; the top ten hold roughly 0.14%. The sequences come from CD4+ T cells from peripheral blood mononuclear cells, collected after pregnancy. These receptors all stem from a female donor with multiple sclerosis, enrolled in a pregnancy study.

This sequence joins TRBV10-3 and TRBJ2-2; TRBD2 matches at 9 bases. Germline trimming cut 8 bases from V and 1 base from J; bases unmatched to any gene: 8. This CDR3 has 16 residues. Germline V gene data show CDR1 as ENHRY and CDR2 as SYGVKD. The CDR3 loop reads CAIGPTSGQNTGELFF. The CDR3 DNA reads TGTGCCATCGGACCAACTAGCGGGCAGAACACCGGGGAGCTGTTTTTT.

This chain joins TRBV30 and TRBJ1-2; 8 bases align to TRBD1. Germline assignment: CDR1 GTSNPN and CDR2 SVGIG (reference sequence). With 8 bases clipped from V and 7 bases from J, the junction kept 9 bases outside the gene matches. There are 12 residues in the CDR3. Here the CDR3 DNA reads TGTGCCCGATTCCAGGGGGCAGGTGGCTACACCTTC. It encodes CARFQGAGGYTF.

This chain connects TRBV27 to TRBJ2-7; 12 bases line up with TRBD2. The CDR3 spans 16 residues. V was pared by 4 bases and J by 1 base, with 5 bases of the junction left unmatched. Germline V gene lookup returns CDR1 MNHEY and CDR2 SMNVEV (reference sequence). CDR3 DNA: TGTGCCAGCAGTTCTCTAGCGGGAGGGCCGTCCTACGAGCAGTACTTC. Translating gives CASSSLAGGPSYEQYF.

This clone occurred a few times. The rearrangement links TRBV6-5 to TRBJ2-2; tentatively, D is TRBD2 (6 bases). The CDR3 loop spans 14 amino acids. CDR1 MNHEY and CDR2 SVGAGI come from the germline V gene. With 8 bases removed from V and 3 bases from J, the gap between germline ends came to 13 bases. The CDR3 loop reads CASCRGSDTGELFF. The CDR3 DNA reads TGTGCCAGCTGCCGGGGGTCGGACACCGGGGAGCTGTTTTTT.

V usage is TRBV4-1 and J usage is TRBJ2-5; D possibly corresponds to TRBD2 (6 bases). This CDR3 contains 15 residues. V lost 4 bases and J 0 bases, leaving 12 bases between the germline ends. Germline-derived CDR1 and CDR2 are MGHRA and YSYEKL. CDR3 in amino acids: CASSPGGLYQETQYF. CDR3 nucleotides: TGCGCCAGCAGCCCTGGGGGGTTATACCAAGAGACCCAGTACTTC.

The V and J genes are TRBV6-1 and TRBJ1-1; D remains unclear. CDR1 is MNHNS, CDR2 SASEGT, per germline. The germline V and J ends were trimmed by 5 bases and 8 bases, with 9 bases remaining between them. This CDR3 comprises 11 residues. CDR3: CASSYLLEAFF. CDR3 nucleotide sequence: TGTGCCAGCAGTTATCTACTCGAAGCTTTCTTT.

The V call is TRBV6-6, the J call TRBJ2-7, with 12 bases identical to TRBD2. The CDR3 spans 15 residues. The V gene end was trimmed by 5 bases and the J gene end by 12 bases; junction bases not matched to a gene: 14. Looked up from germline, CDR1 is MNHNY and CDR2 is SVGAGI (reference sequence). This CDR3 is CASSHHAETSGRMYF. The CDR3 DNA reads TGTGCCAGCAGTCACCATGCGGAGACTAGCGGGAGAATGTACTTC.

The chain has TRBV4-2 and TRBJ2-6; TRBD1 aligns across 8 bases. The CDR3 covers 18 residues. V shed 4 bases and J 0 bases; nucleotides not matched to a gene: 8. Per germline, CDR1 LGHNA and CDR2 YNFKEQ. This chain's CDR3 is CASSRAGGDYSGANVLTF. The CDR3 DNA sequence: TGTGCCAGCAGCCGAGCAGGGGGCGATTACTCTGGGGCCAACGTCCTGACTTTC.

J is TRBJ2-7 and V is TRBV7-6; TRBD1 aligns across 11 bases. Germline V CDR1 and CDR2: SGHVS, FNYEAQ. This CDR3 region has 16 residues. Unmatched junction bases numbered 7, after V lost 1 base and J lost 5 bases. The CDR3 spells CASSLGAGTGGDEQYF. The CDR3 DNA reads as TGTGCCAGCAGCTTAGGTGCCGGGACAGGGGGGGACGAGCAGTACTTC.

The J gene is TRBJ2-4, the V gene TRBV28; TRBD1 is a possible D gene (5 bases). Between the trimmed V and J ends, which lost 4 bases and 0 bases, there was a span of 10 bases. CDR1 is MDHEN and CDR2 is SYDVKM in the germline V gene. There are 15 residues in the CDR3. The CDR3, as DNA: TGTGCCAGCAGTTCCAGGGTTCTAGCCAAAAACATTCAGTACTTC. Translation gives CASSSRVLAKNIQYF.

The chain uses TRBV6-4 and TRBJ2-3; the match to TRBD2 covers 10 bases. The CDR3 runs 17 residues. The germline V gene has CDR1 MRHNA and CDR2 SNTAGT. The J segment lost 2 bases and the V segment lost 4 bases, leaving 9 bases of the junction unmatched. CDR3 residues: CASSVSWTSGTTDTQYF. The CDR3 nucleotides read TGTGCCAGCAGTGTATCATGGACTAGCGGTACCACAGATACGCAGTATTTT.

This chain joins TRBV10-3 and TRBJ2-2; 8 nucleotides line up with TRBD1. Germline loops: CDR1 ENHRY, CDR2 SYGVKD. V lost 10 bases to trimming and J lost 2 bases; unmatched junction nucleotides: 9. The CDR3 is 15 residues long. CDR3 sequence (DNA): TGTGCCACCCTTAGACAGGGGTCCAACACCGGGGAGCTGTTTTTT. It encodes CATLRQGSNTGELFF.

The chain couples TRBV5-6 to TRBJ1-3, with D possibly matching TRBD1 (5 bases). This CDR3 region has 14 residues. With 6 bases removed from V and 1 base from J, the gap between germline ends came to 11 bases. Per the germline V gene, CDR1 is SGHDT and CDR2 is YYEEEE. The chain's CDR3 is CASNQGWSGNTIYF. In DNA, the CDR3 is TGTGCCAGCAACCAGGGCTGGTCTGGAAACACCATATATTTT.

The gene calls are TRBV5-4 and TRBJ2-1; TRBD2 agrees at 8 bases. V shed 5 bases, J shed 0 bases, and the junction held 7 bases outside the gene matches. The germline CDR1 and CDR2 sequences are SGHNT and YYREEE (reference sequence). The CDR3 runs to 16 residues. CDR3 amino acids: CASRPGGGDSYNEQFF. The CDR3, as DNA: TGTGCCAGCAGACCGGGGGGGGGAGACTCCTACAATGAGCAGTTCTTC.

This chain uses TRBV9 with TRBJ1-4, with 10 bases aligning to TRBD1. Germline V gene lookup returns CDR1 SGDLS and CDR2 YYNGEE. The CDR3 sequence is 17 residues long. After removal of 4 bases from V and 5 bases from J, the junction contained 11 bases not matched to a gene. The CDR3 DNA reads TGTGCCAGCAGCTCGGGACAGGGGCGAGCCCCAAATGAAAAACTGTTTTTT. Residues: CASSSGQGRAPNEKLFF.

V and J are TRBV14 and TRBJ2-7; 10 bases line up with TRBD2. The CDR3 consists of 14 residues. V lost 6 bases, J lost 5 bases, and 7 bases stayed unmatched. Germline CDR1 SGHDN, CDR2 FVKESK. The CDR3 DNA follows: TGTGCCAGCAGTCAATACGGGACTAGCGACGAGCAGTACTTC. Protein sequence: CASSQYGTSDEQYF.

The chain links TRBV18 to TRBJ2-7; 7 bases are a match to TRBD1. There are 11 residues in the CDR3. Germline V lookup: CDR1 KGHSH, CDR2 LQKENI. V dropped 2 bases and J dropped 10; count of bases not matched to a gene: 2. CDR3 sequence reads: CASSPGQDQYF. The CDR3, as DNA: TGTGCCAGCTCACCAGGACAGGATCAGTACTTC.

The rearrangement joins TRBV19 to TRBJ1-1; 9 positions agree with TRBD1. CDR3 size: 11 residues. Germline CDR1 is LNHDA and CDR2 is SQIVND (reference sequence). V was clipped by 9 bases and J by 10 bases; unmatched bases: 6. The CDR3: CASRQGVRAFF. The CDR3 DNA reads as TGTGCCAGCAGACAGGGGGTAAGAGCTTTCTTT.

The chain is built from TRBV2 and TRBJ2-5; tentatively, D is TRBD2 (5 bases). The germline CDR1 and CDR2 sequences are SNHLY and FYNNEI. This CDR3 has 13 residues. Trimming left V 8 bases short and J 5 bases short, with 15 bases between. CDR3 protein: CASGNLAGETQYF. The CDR3 nucleotides read TGTGCCAGCGGAAACCTAGCTGGGGAGACCCAGTACTTC. The full variable domain, its missing parts supplied by reference TRBV2 and TRBJ2-5, is EPEVTQTPSHQVTQMGQEVILRCVPISNHLYFYWYRQILGQKVEFLVSFYNNEISEKSEIFDDQFSVERPDGSNFTLKIRSTKLEDSAMYFCASGNLAGETQYFGPGTRLLVL.

The chain links TRBV19 to TRBJ2-7; D ambiguous. The CDR3 is 15 amino acids. Trimming cost V 3 bases and J 2 bases, with 14 bases left between them. Germline V gene data show CDR1 as LNHDA and CDR2 as SQIVND (reference sequence). CDR3 amino acids: CASSISQTRTYEQYF. The DNA of the CDR3 is TGTGCCAGTAGTATTTCCCAGACAAGGACCTACGAGCAGTACTTC.

The V call is TRBV6-6, the J call TRBJ2-5; 10 positions agree with TRBD2. Losses at the gene ends were 6 bases for V and 4 bases for J; bases not matched to a gene: 8. The CDR3 consists of 15 residues. CDR1 and CDR2 (germline): MNHNY, SVGAGI (reference sequence). The CDR3 region is CASSVAGGIRETQYF. CDR3 sequence (DNA): TGTGCCAGCAGCGTAGCGGGAGGTATTAGAGAGACCCAGTACTTC.

The chain uses TRBV6-5 and TRBJ1-5, with D unresolved. Germline V gene sequence: CDR1 MNHEY, CDR2 SVGAGI. V lost 2 bases and J lost 9, with 11 bases in between. This CDR3 spans 13 amino acids. The CDR3, as DNA: TGTGCCAGCAGTTACCGAACCGAGTCGCCCCAGCATTTT. Translation gives CASSYRTESPQHF.

In DNA form, the CDR3 reads TGTGCCAGCAGCTCACGGGGTAGCGGAGTCTACGAGCAGTACTTC. Residues: CASSSRGSGVYEQYF. The gene calls are TRBV7-9 and TRBJ2-7; weak D call: TRBD2 (6 bases). The CDR3 runs to 15 residues. V was shortened by 4 bases and J by 3 bases, with 16 bases between the two germline ends. Per the germline V gene, CDR1 is SEHNR and CDR2 is FQNEAQ (reference sequence).

The chain employs TRBV2 and TRBJ2-5; 16 nucleotides match TRBD2. This CDR3 is built from 18 residues. The germline V gene has CDR1 SNHLY and CDR2 FYNNEI. After removal of 6 bases from V and 4 bases from J, the junction contained 11 bases not matched to a gene. The CDR3 nucleotides are TGTGCCAGCAGGGGGACAGGGACTAGCGGGAGGGCCGTAGAGACCCAGTACTTC. Translated, it gives CASRGTGTSGRAVETQYF.